These T cell receptor beta chains were read from a single sample in a study of blood T cell repertoires in COVID-19. Libraries were prepared by immunoSEQ multiplex PCR; TCRdb keeps only in-frame clonotypes and omits some of them. Of approximately 75,000 clones listed, approximately 80% are singletons. Sequencing was performed on peripheral blood. The receptors originated from a man aged 25 to 45 with COVID-19, enrolled during active disease. CDR3s leave out the opening cysteine and the closing phenylalanine or tryptophan.

V	J	CDR3
TRBV12-3/TRBV12-4	TRBJ1-3	ASSNSILRY
TRBV7-9	TRBJ1-1	ASSLVGAGVTEAF
TRBV7-2	TRBJ1-1	ASSLQGRREAF
TRBV10-3	TRBJ1-3	ATLDRGGNTIY
TRBV24-1	TRBJ2-2	ATSDSSGRATGELF
TRBV2	TRBJ2-7	ASGRGDYEQY
TRBV2	TRBJ2-1	ASRDGRSYNEQF
TRBV6-5	TRBJ2-1	ASSYALAGGPNEQF
TRBV28	TRBJ1-2	AYEAPEGYGYT
TRBV12-3/TRBV12-4	TRBJ1-1	ASKEMNTEAF
TRBV6-5	TRBJ1-2	ASSYTGSSNYGYT
TRBV14	TRBJ2-2	ASSLSRLAGGPGELF
TRBV3-1/TRBV3-2	TRBJ2-5	ASSHSLDRGVIVGGETQY
TRBV27	TRBJ2-7	ASSLMAAYEQY
TRBV3-1/TRBV3-2	TRBJ1-6	ASSQGQVLH
TRBV5-5	TRBJ1-1	ASSLAGQQNTEAF
TRBV20-1	TRBJ2-7	SASAPTSYEQY
TRBV4-1	TRBJ1-3	ASSQNSGYYSGNTIY
TRBV18	TRBJ2-7	ASTGQSSYEQY
TRBV5-4	TRBJ1-2	ASSLASLVGYGYT
TRBV4-2	TRBJ1-1	ASSQSLTGGLTEAF
TRBV6-2/TRBV6-3	TRBJ2-5	ASSYSERIQETQY
TRBV10-3	TRBJ1-1	AISGGGNTEAF
TRBV28	TRBJ1-2	ASSPLVEGYT
TRBV5-1	TRBJ2-1	ASSLGQGFTF
TRBV10-1	TRBJ2-2	ASSERAGIGELF
TRBV11-2	TRBJ2-7	ASSLYGLAGGIDEQY
TRBV4-3	TRBJ2-7	ASSQEIGTGSYEQY
TRBV6-5	TRBJ2-1	ASTGGGGEQF
TRBV20-1	TRBJ1-1	SASGQLNTEAF
TRBV9	TRBJ1-2	ASSLGTGDVNYGYT
TRBV7-9	TRBJ1-2	ASSLAVQLYGYT
TRBV6-7	TRBJ1-2	ASSFQGQGELHYGYT
TRBV7-9	TRBJ2-5	ASSLSRGLLSTQY
TRBV11-3	TRBJ2-3	ASSFSLAGEADTQY
TRBV27	TRBJ2-3	ASSDGTGFTDTQY
TRBV28	TRBJ1-4	ASSPPDEKLF
TRBV9	TRBJ2-5	ASSVADGRETQY
TRBV30	TRBJ1-2	AWETGTNYGYT
TRBV6-6	TRBJ1-3	ASRTGSSGNTIY
TRBV20-1	TRBJ1-5	SASRGSNQPQH
TRBV7-3	TRBJ2-1	ASSLKAGGPYEQF
TRBV28	TRBJ2-7	ASSLGLAGGYEQY
TRBV28	TRBJ1-5	ASGQGREPQH
TRBV7-2	TRBJ2-7	ASSVGQGSYEQY
TRBV3-1/TRBV3-2	TRBJ1-1	ASRMTGGGKREAF
TRBV5-5	TRBJ2-5	ASSRGQVETQY
TRBV7-2	TRBJ2-1	ASSLEVLAGVPYNEQF
TRBV6-4	TRBJ2-1	ASSDLENNEQF
TRBV28	TRBJ2-5	ASSLGLPTGAGETQY
TRBV18	TRBJ2-1	ASSPDRGNGQF
TRBV9	TRBJ2-7	ASSSQEGPLYEQY